What follows describes a single T cell receptor (beta chain). Its cognate antigen is unknown. Germline CDR1 and CDR2: SGHVS and FNYEAQ. V was cut by 5 bases and J by 6 bases, with 14 bases left in between. The CDR3 spans 13 residues. The sample comes from a study of vaccination and CD4 T cells after COVID-19. About the research overall: Cells received overlapping spike peptides from SARS-CoV-2, HCoV-NL63, HCoV-OC43 and HCoV-229E as stimulation.

Notes on the study in general: Post-vaccination, and not before, a median roughly 90% of reactive clones appeared in convalescent patients.

Specified treatment: approximately 10-day PBMC culture with coronavirus spike peptide pools or control peptides (ViraFEST assay). Cultured CD4+ T-cell DNA underwent Oncomine TCR Beta short-read sequencing. Investigators isolated genomic DNA from cultured CD4+ T cells. From the PCR reads, TCRdb called clonotypes with MiXCR, one entry per CDR3 protein. Of 10,000 to 15,000 distinct CDR3 sequences listed, around half are singletons. This clonotype was obtained from a human donor who had recovered from COVID-19. The V gene is TRBV7-6, the J gene TRBJ2-7; maybe TRBD1 (5 bases). The specimen was CD4+ T cells from blood, cultured in vitro. The CDR3 here is CASSPYGAREQYF. In nucleotides, the CDR3 is TGTGCCAGCAGCCCCTATGGGGCACGCGAGCAGTACTTC.